Listed below are T cell receptor beta chains from one sample, sequenced in a study of blood T cell repertoires in COVID-19. Sequencing was performed with immunoSEQ multiplex PCR; in TCRdb, only in-frame clones are kept and a portion is missing. The table records about 130,000 clones, approximately 89% of them present only once. Sequenced input: peripheral blood. These receptor sequences come from a human donor in a cohort sampled during active COVID-19. The CDR3 runs from the conserved cysteine through the conserved F or W.

j_call v_call cdr3_aa
TRBJ2-5 TRBV27 CASSRYVRGRIQETQYF
TRBJ2-4 TRBV5-1 CASSLVGDLAKNIQYF
TRBJ1-2 TRBV6-5 CASSLEEGYGYTF
TRBJ2-5 TRBV7-9 CASSAIWAGETQYF
TRBJ2-1 TRBV9 CASSSGTSNPDNEQFF
TRBJ2-1 TRBV5-6 CASSLDGSEQFF
TRBJ1-1 TRBV4-1 CASSQDLGNTEAFF
TRBJ2-3 TRBV7-2 CASSSNLAGGTDTQYF
TRBJ2-1 TRBV5-4 CASTVSISNEQFF
TRBJ2-7 TRBV12-3/TRBV12-4 CASSQGLPYEQYF
TRBJ1-5 TRBV4-3 CASSQELGQGLGNQPQHF
TRBJ2-3 TRBV6-1 CASSELAGVADTQYF
TRBJ1-1 TRBV4-3 CASSQARDRGTMNTEVFF
TRBJ2-7 TRBV7-2 CASSSLGLAGAFYEQYF
TRBJ1-2 TRBV4-3 CASSQDKVTGAWGYTF
TRBJ2-3 TRBV11-2 CASSSGQIIGDTQYF
TRBJ1-2 TRBV6-5 CASSLQGAGGYTF
TRBJ2-3 TRBV7-2 CASSLVPSGVIADTQYF
TRBJ2-5 TRBV11-3 CASSLGGRTHETQYF
TRBJ2-7 TRBV6-5 CASTRPMTGMGEQYF
TRBJ1-2 TRBV19 CASRERDRLTGYTF
TRBJ1-1 TRBV6-2/TRBV6-3 CASSSGTEVAEAFF